This T cell receptor (beta chain) was obtained from a study of T cells in Graves' hyperthyroidism and ophthalmopathy. It was RNA transcripts that yielded the amplified TCR beta CDR3 regions. An initial round of RT-PCR targeting the TCR CDR3 relied on the HTBI primer set. MiXCR was run by TCRdb on the multiplex PCR reads, yielding one entry per CDR3 protein. The data contain about 160,000 distinct CDR3 sequences, about a tenth of them singletons. This CDR3 has 13 residues. Germline V gives CDR1 SGHTA, CDR2 FQGNSA. The V end was cut by 4 bases, the J end by 7 bases, with 12 bases between. This clonotype was counted ten times or more.

This sequence joins TRBV7-2 and TRBJ2-3; D gene uncertain. The source material was blood. The clonotype originates from a young woman with Graves' hyperthyroidism that later progressed to Graves' ophthalmopathy. For the CDR3, the DNA is TGTGCCAGCAGCTCCGACCGGCCGAATACGCAGTATTTT. Protein sequence: CASSSDRPNTQYF.